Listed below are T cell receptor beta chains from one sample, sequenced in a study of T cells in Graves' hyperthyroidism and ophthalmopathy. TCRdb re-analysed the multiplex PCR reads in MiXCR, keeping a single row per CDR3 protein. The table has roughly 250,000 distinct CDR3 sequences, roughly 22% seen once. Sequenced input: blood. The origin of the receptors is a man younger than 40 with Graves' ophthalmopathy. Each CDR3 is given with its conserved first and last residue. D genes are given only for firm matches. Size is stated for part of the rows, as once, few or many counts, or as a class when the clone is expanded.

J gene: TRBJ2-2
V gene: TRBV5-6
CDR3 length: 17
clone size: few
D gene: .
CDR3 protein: CASSLAVDFGDTGELFF
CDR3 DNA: TGTGCCAGCAGCTTGGCGGTCGATTTCGGGGACACCGGGGAGCTGTTTTTT

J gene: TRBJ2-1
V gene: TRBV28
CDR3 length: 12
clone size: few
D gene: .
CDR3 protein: CASSFQGVEQFF
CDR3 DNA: TGTGCCAGCAGTTTCCAGGGAGTTGAGCAGTTCTTC

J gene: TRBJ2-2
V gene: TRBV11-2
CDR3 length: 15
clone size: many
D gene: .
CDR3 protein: CASSLGPHGTGELFF
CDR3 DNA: TGTGCCAGCAGCTTAGGGCCCCATGGCACCGGGGAGCTGTTTTTT

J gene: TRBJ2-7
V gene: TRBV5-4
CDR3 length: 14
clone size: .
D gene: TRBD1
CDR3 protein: CASSQGQRAYEQYF
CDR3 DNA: TGTGCCAGCAGCCAGGGACAGAGAGCATACGAGCAGTACTTC

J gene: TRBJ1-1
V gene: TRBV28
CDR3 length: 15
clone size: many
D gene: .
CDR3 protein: CASSRTDLRNTEAFF
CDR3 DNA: TGTGCCAGCAGCAGGACAGACTTAAGGAACACTGAAGCTTTCTTT

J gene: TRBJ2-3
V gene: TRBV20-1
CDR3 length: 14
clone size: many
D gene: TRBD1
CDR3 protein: CSARPGQGLDTQYF
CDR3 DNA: TGCAGTGCCCGGCCGGGACAGGGTTTAGATACGCAGTATTTT

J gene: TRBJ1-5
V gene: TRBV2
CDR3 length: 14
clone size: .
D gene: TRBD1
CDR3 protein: CASRPTGGFQPQHF
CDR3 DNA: TGTGCCAGCAGACCTACAGGGGGCTTCCAGCCCCAGCATTTT

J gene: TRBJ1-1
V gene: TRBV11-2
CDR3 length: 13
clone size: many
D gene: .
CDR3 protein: CASSFGRNTEAFF
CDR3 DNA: TGTGCCAGCAGCTTTGGCCGGAACACTGAAGCTTTCTTT

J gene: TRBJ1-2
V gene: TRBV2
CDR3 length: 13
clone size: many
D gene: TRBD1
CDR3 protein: CASSDDRGVGYTF
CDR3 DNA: TGTGCCAGCAGTGATGACAGGGGAGTCGGCTACACCTTC

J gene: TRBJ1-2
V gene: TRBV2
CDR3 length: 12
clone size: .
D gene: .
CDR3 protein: CARQLTNYGYTF
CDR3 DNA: TGTGCCAGACAGCTTACTAACTATGGCTACACCTTC

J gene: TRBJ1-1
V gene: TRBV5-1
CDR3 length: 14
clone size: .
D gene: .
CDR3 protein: CASSGVGGNTEAFF
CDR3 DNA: TGCGCCAGCAGCGGCGTTGGGGGGAACACTGAAGCTTTCTTT

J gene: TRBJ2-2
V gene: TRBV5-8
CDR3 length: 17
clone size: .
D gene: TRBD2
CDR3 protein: CASSSGTSGLYTGELFF
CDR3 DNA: TGTGCCAGCAGTTCCGGGACTAGCGGGCTATACACCGGGGAGCTGTTTTTT

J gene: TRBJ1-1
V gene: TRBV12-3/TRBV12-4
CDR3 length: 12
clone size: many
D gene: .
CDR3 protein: CASTPEGTEAFF
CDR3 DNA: TGTGCCAGCACCCCGGAGGGCACTGAAGCTTTCTTT

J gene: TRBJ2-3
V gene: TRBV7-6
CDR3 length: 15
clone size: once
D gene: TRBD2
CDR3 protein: CASRRAGEGADTQYF
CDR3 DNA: TGTGCCAGCAGGCGAGCGGGAGAGGGGGCAGATACGCAGTATTTT

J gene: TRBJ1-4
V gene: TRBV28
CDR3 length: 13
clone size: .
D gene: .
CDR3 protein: CASSLDSNEKLFF
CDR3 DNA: TGTGCCAGCAGTTTGGACAGTAATGAAAAACTGTTTTTT

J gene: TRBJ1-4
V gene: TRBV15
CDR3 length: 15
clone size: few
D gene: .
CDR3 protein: CATSRAGGRGEKLFF
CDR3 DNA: TGTGCCACCAGCAGAGCTGGCGGCAGGGGAGAAAAACTGTTTTTT

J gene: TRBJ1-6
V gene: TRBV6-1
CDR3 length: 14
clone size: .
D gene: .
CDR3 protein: CASTPNRRYSPLHF
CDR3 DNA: TGTGCCAGCACGCCCAACAGGCGATATTCACCCCTCCACTTT

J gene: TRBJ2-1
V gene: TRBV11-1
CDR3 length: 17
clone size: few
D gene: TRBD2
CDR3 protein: CASSFPFSGRAGDEQFF
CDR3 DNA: TGTGCCAGCAGCTTCCCTTTTAGCGGGAGGGCGGGGGATGAGCAGTTCTTC

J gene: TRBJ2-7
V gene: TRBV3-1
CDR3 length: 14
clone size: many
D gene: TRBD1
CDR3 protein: CASSQAGGRYEQYF
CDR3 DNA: TGTGCCAGCAGCCAAGCAGGGGGCAGGTACGAGCAGTACTTC

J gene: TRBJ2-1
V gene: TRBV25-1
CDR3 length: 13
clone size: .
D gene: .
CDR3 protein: CASRGWGYNEQFF
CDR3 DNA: TGTGCCAGCAGAGGCTGGGGCTACAATGAGCAGTTCTTC

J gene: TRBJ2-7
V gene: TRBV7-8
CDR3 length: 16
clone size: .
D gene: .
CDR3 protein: CASSFLNSGASYEQYF
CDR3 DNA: TGTGCCAGCAGCTTCCTAAATAGCGGAGCATCCTACGAGCAGTACTTC

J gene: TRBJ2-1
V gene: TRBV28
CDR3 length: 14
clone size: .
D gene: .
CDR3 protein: CASSLGVTQKEQFF
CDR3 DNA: TGTGCCAGCAGCCTTGGGGTAACCCAAAAGGAGCAGTTCTTC

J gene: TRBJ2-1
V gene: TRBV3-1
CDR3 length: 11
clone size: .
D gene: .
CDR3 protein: CASSQGVLPFF
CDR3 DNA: TGTGCCAGCAGCCAAGGGGTCCTCCCGTTCTTC

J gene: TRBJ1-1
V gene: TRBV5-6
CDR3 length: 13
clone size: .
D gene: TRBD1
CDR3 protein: CASSYDRDLEAFF
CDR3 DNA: TGTGCCAGCAGCTATGACAGGGACCTTGAAGCTTTCTTT

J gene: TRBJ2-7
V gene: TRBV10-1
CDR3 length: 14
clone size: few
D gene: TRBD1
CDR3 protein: CASSGDRESYEQYF
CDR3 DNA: TGCGCCAGCAGTGGGGACAGGGAATCCTACGAGCAGTACTTC

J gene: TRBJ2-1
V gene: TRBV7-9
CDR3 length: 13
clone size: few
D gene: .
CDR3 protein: CASSLTSSNEQFF
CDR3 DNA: TGTGCCAGCAGCTTGACGTCCTCGAATGAGCAGTTCTTC

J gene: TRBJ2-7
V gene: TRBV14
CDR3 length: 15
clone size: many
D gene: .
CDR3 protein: CASSQDGTLTYEQYF
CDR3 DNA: TGTGCCAGCAGCCAAGACGGGACGTTGACCTACGAGCAGTACTTC

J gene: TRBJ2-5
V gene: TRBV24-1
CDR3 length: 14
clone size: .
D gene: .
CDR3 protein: CATSDPDGQETQYF
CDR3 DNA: TGTGCCACCAGTGATCCTGACGGCCAAGAGACCCAGTACTTC

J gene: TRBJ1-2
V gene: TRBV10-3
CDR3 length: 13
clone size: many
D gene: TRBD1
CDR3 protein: CAISGQGARGYTF
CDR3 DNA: TGTGCCATCAGTGGACAGGGAGCGCGTGGCTACACCTTC

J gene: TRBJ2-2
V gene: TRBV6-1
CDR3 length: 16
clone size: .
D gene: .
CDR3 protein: CASTPYTSPNTGELFF
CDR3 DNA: TGTGCCAGCACCCCATACACAAGCCCAAACACCGGGGAGCTGTTTTTT

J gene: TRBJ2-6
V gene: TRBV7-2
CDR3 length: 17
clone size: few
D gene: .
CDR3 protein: CASSPRAGFSGANVLTF
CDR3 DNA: TGTGCCAGCAGCCCGCGGGCGGGTTTCTCTGGGGCCAACGTCCTGACTTTC

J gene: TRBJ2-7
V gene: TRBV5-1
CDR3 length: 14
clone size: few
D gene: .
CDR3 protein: CASSLTGQTYGQYF
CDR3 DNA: TGCGCCAGCAGCTTGACAGGGCAGACCTACGGGCAGTACTTC

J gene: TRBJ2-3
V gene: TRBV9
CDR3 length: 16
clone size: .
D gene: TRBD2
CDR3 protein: CASSLGLAGYTDTQYF
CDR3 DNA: TGTGCCAGCAGCCTCGGACTAGCGGGATACACAGATACGCAGTATTTT

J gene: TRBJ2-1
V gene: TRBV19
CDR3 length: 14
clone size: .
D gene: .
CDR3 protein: CTSSIEDFSGEQFF
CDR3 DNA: TGTACCAGTAGTATAGAGGACTTTTCCGGTGAGCAGTTCTTC

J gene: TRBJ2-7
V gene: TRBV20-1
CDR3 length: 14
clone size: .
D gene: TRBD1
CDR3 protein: CSAKGQGRGREQYF
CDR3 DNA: TGCAGTGCTAAGGGACAGGGACGGGGCCGCGAGCAGTACTTC

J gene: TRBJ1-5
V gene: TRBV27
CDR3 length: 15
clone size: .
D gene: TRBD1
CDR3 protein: CASSLTRQGNQPQHF
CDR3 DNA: TGTGCCAGCAGTTTAACCCGACAGGGGAATCAGCCCCAGCATTTT

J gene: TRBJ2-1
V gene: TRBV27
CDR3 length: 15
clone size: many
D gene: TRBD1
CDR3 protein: CASRFQDRVNNEQFF
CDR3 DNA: TGTGCCAGCAGATTTCAGGACAGGGTTAACAATGAGCAGTTCTTC

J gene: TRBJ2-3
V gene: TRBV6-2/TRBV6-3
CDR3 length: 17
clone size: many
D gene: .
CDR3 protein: CASSYLTGGRRTDTQYF
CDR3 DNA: TGTGCCAGCAGTTACCTTACCGGGGGCAGGAGAACAGATACGCAGTATTTT

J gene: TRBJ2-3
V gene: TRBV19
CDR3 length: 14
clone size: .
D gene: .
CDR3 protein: CASQTVITSDTQYF
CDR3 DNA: TGTGCCAGCCAGACTGTCATCACCTCAGATACGCAGTATTTT

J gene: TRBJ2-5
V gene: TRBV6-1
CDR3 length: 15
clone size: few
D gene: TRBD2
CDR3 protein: CASSLSGRALKTQYF
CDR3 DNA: TGTGCCAGCAGTCTCAGCGGGAGGGCCTTGAAGACCCAGTACTTC

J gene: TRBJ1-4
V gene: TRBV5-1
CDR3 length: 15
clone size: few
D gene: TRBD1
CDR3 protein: CASHTGGAGFEKLFF
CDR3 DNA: TGCGCCAGTCATACAGGGGGCGCAGGATTTGAAAAACTGTTTTTT

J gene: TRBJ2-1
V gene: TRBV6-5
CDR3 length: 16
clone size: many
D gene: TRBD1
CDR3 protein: CASSYSGQGASNEQFF
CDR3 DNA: TGTGCCAGCAGTTACTCGGGACAGGGGGCTAGCAATGAGCAGTTCTTC

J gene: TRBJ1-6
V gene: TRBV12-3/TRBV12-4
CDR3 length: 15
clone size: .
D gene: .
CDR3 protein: CASRGDRFYNSPLHF
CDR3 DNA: TGTGCCAGCAGGGGCGACAGATTCTATAATTCACCCCTCCACTTT

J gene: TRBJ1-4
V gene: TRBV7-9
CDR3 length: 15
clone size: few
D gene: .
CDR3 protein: CASSLGFSTNEKLFF
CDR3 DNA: TGTGCCAGCAGCTTAGGGTTTTCGACTAATGAAAAACTGTTTTTT

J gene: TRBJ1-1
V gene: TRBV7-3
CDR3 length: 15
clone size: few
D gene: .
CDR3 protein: CASSLNSEGNTEAFF
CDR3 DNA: TGTGCCAGCAGCTTAAATAGTGAGGGGAACACTGAAGCTTTCTTT

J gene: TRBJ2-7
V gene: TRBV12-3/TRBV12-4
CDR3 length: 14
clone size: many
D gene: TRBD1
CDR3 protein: CASSRTGIEYEQYF
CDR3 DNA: TGTGCCAGCAGTCGGACAGGGATAGAGTACGAGCAGTACTTC

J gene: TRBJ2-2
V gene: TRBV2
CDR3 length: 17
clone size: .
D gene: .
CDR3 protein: CASSGGLGGKERRELFF
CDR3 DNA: TGTGCCAGCAGTGGGGGATTGGGCGGGAAAGAAAGAAGGGAGCTGTTTTTT

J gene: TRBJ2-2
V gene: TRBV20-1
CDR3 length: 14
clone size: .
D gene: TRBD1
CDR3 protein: CSAATGLDSGELFF
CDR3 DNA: TGCAGTGCTGCGACAGGGCTTGATTCCGGGGAGCTGTTTTTT